This entry is about one TCR beta chain. Its specificity is unknown. This record belongs to a study of brain T cells in children with intractable seizures. With V trimmed by 6 bases and J by 0 bases, 4 bases remained unmatched. The CDR3 sequence is 15 residues long. The germline V gene has CDR1 ENHRY and CDR2 SYGVKD. The sequenced cases were selected for having the highest brain T cell transcript signatures. Pre-surgery treatment included at least one anti-epileptic drug. TCRdb keeps only in-frame clones here, not all; method: immunoSEQ multiplex PCR. The repertoire has roughly 80,000 clones, just over 90% of them found once; the top ten carry roughly 1.5%. Study-wide findings and caveats: Pre- and post-surgery blood differed in depth, so pre-surgery absences may be undersampling. Patients' HCMV serostatus was unknown; virus specificity rests on CDR3 similarity alone.

The receptor's source is a boy in the first two years of life with tuberous sclerosis and intractable seizures. This rearrangement joins TRBV10-3 to TRBJ1-4; 7 bases align to TRBD1. The sample here was peripheral blood, taken at surgery. The CDR3 DNA follows: TGTGCCATCAGGGCTACAGGGGCAACTAATGAAAAACTGTTTTTT. Protein product: CAIRATGATNEKLFF.